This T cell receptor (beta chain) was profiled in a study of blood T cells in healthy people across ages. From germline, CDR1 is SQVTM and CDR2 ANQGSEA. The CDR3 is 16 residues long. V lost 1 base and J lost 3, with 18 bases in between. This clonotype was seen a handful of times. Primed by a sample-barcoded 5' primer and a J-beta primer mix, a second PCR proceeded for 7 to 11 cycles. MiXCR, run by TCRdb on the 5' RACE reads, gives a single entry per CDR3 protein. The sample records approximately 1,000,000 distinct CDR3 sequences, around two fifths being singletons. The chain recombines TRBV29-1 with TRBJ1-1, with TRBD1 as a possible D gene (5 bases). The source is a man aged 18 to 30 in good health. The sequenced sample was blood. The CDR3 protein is CSVEGEIGGWDTEAFF. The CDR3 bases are TGCAGCGTTGAAGGGGAGATCGGGGGGTGGGACACTGAAGCTTTCTTT.